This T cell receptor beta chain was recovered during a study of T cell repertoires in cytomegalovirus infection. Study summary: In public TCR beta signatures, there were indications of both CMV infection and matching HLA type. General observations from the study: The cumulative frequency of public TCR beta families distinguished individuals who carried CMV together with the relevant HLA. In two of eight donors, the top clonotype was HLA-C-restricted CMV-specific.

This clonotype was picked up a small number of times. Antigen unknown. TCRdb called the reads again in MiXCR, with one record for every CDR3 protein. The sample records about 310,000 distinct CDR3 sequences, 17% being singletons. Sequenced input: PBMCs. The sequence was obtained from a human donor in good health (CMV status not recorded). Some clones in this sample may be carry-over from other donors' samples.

CDR3 sequence reads: CSVDNRGAPYGYTF. The DNA of the CDR3 is TGCAGCGTCGATAACAGGGGCGCTCCGTATGGCTACACCTTC. The J gene is TRBJ1-2, the V gene TRBV29-1; 7 bases align to TRBD1. The V gene end was trimmed by 6 bases and the J gene end by 5 bases; junction bases not matched to a gene: 12. CDR3 length equals 14 residues. The germline V gene encodes CDR1 SQVTM and CDR2 ANQGSEA.